One and the same sample provided the 8 T cell receptor beta chains below, sequenced in a study of T cells in localized non-small cell lung cancer. Repertoires were generated with immunoSEQ multiplex PCR, while TCRdb's copy carries only in-frame clones and drops some. Among several thousand clones listed, approximately 89% were seen once. Sequenced here: peripheral blood, sampled before any cancer treatment. Source of these receptors: a female donor at least 60 years old with stage II squamous cell lung carcinoma.

The gene calls are TRBV30 and TRBJ2-1; D not certain. V lost 0 bases to trimming and J lost 4 bases, with 7 bases between them. The CDR3 covers 13 residues. Germline CDR1 and CDR2: GTSNPN and SVGIG (reference sequence). DNA for the CDR3: TGTGCCTGGAGTGTACTTGGGTACAATGAGCAGTTCTTC. It yields the protein CAWSVLGYNEQFF.

CDR3 sequence: CASLGRRFGETQYF. In DNA form, the CDR3 reads TGTGCCAGCTTAGGGAGAAGGTTTGGAGAGACCCAGTACTTC. The chain uses TRBV7-9 and TRBJ2-5, with D perhaps TRBD2 (5 bases). The CDR3 has 14 residues. From germline, CDR1 is SEHNR and CDR2 FQNEAQ (reference sequence). V dropped 8 bases and J dropped 4 bases, with 17 bases sitting between them.

V usage is TRBV19 and J usage is TRBJ2-1; 9 nucleotides align to TRBD1. CDR1 is LNHDA and CDR2 is SQIVND in the germline V gene (reference sequence). The CDR3 has 16 residues. Trimming took 1 base from V and 12 from J; bases not matched to a gene: 13. The CDR3 reads CASSIGAGTGRLPQFF. As DNA, the CDR3 is TGTGCCAGTAGTATAGGGGCCGGGACAGGGCGTTTACCGCAGTTCTTC.

The chain is built from TRBV5-1 and TRBJ2-1; TRBD1 agrees at 8 bases. Germline CDR1 is SGHRS and CDR2 is YFSETQ. V lost 0 bases to trimming and J lost 9 bases; unmatched junction nucleotides: 5. The CDR3 totals 14 residues. CDR3 amino acids: CASSLAQGAGEQFF. CDR3 coding DNA: TGCGCCAGCAGCTTGGCCCAGGGGGCGGGTGAGCAGTTCTTC.

This chain connects TRBV29-1 to TRBJ1-1; possible D gene TRBD1, 5 bases. The germline CDR1 and CDR2 sequences are SQVTM and ANQGSEA. This CDR3 spans 15 amino acids. V lost 7 bases and J lost 1, with 19 bases in between. The CDR3 DNA reads TGCAGCGCCTGGCCCCGGGGAGGGGCGAACACTGAAGCTTTCTTT. It yields the protein CSAWPRGGANTEAFF.

This rearrangement joins TRBV20-1 to TRBJ2-5; a possible D gene is TRBD2 (5 bases). Trimming took off 3 bases at V and 6 bases at J, with 8 bases between the two ends. The germline CDR1 and CDR2 sequences are DFQATT and SNEGSKA (reference sequence). The CDR3 loop spans 11 amino acids. CDR3 DNA sequence: TGCAGTGCTAGCGAGGGAAAGACCCAGTACTTC. It codes for CSASEGKTQYF.

The rearrangement joins TRBV10-1 to TRBJ1-5; 8 bases fit TRBD1. Germline trimming cut 5 bases from V and 6 bases from J; bases unmatched to any gene: 6. The germline V gene has CDR1 WNHNN and CDR2 SYGVQD (reference sequence). This CDR3 has 14 amino acids. The CDR3: CASSPDRAGQPQHF. CDR3 bases: TGCGCCAGCAGTCCGGACAGGGCAGGTCAGCCCCAGCATTTT.

The chain is built from TRBV30 and TRBJ1-3; weak D call: TRBD1 (5 bases). CDR1 is GTSNPN and CDR2 is SVGIG in the germline V gene (reference sequence). The CDR3 totals 14 residues. The V end was cut by 3 bases, the J end by 0 bases, with 9 bases between. The CDR3 loop is CAWRVRGSGNTIYF. CDR3 DNA sequence: TGTGCCTGGAGGGTTAGGGGCTCTGGAAACACCATATATTTT.